The T cell receptor (beta chain) under discussion was sequenced for a study of blood T cell repertoires in COVID-19. Study information: Some COVID-19 samples were acute and others convalescent; all came from the United States, Italy and Spain. The cDNA or gDNA used as material had been derived from T cells, B-cell-depleted T cells, or PBMCs.

V dropped 1 base and J dropped 0 bases, with 9 bases sitting between them. This CDR3 has 15 amino acids. The germline V gene encodes CDR1 SGHRS and CDR2 YFSETQ. In the original analysis: Researchers report that nucleated cell counts were estimated from reference gene primer amplification. Clones were sequenced by immunoSEQ multiplex PCR, and TCRdb holds only the in-frame ones, with some missing. V, J and clone size were drawn from that table, and D and trimming were deduced from the DNA. The sample records 200,000 to 300,000 clones, over 80% being singletons. This clone has at least ten counts. Sequencing used peripheral blood. The receptor was isolated from a man aged 40-49 years with acute or convalescent COVID-19. This chain connects TRBV5-1 to TRBJ2-3; unclear D gene. CDR3 nucleotide sequence: TGCGCCAGCAGCTTGTTGGGCCATAGCACAGATACGCAGTATTTT. Translating it yields CASSLLGHSTDTQYF.